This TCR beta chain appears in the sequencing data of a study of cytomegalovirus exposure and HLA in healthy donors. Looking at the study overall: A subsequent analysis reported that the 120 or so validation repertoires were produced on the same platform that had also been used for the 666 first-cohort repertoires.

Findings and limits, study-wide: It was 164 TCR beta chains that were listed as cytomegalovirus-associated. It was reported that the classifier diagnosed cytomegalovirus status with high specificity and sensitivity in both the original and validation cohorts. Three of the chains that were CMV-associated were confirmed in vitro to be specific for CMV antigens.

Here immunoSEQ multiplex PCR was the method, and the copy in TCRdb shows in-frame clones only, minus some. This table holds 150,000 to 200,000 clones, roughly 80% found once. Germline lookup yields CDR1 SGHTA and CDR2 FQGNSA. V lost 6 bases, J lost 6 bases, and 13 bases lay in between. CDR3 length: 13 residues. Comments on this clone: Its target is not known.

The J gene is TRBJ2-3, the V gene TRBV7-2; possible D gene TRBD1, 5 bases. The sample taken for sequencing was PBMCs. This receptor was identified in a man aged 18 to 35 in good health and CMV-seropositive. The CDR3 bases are TGTGCCAGCAGGTCAGGGCTTCGGGATACGCAGTATTTT. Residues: CASRSGLRDTQYF.